The rows below give T cell receptor beta chains drawn from one sample of a study of blood T cell repertoires in COVID-19. TCRdb's copy holds only in-frame clones and misses some; the assay was immunoSEQ multiplex PCR. The table lists just over 15,000 clones, 75% to 85% of them singletons. The sample taken for sequencing was peripheral blood. These receptors were taken from an older man with active or convalescent COVID-19. Both conserved end residues are part of each CDR3. The D gene is left open where the match is weak. Not all rows give a size; the values are once, few, many and, for expanded clones, a class.

TRBJ2-1 | NA | TRBV10-3 | NA | CAISESAQLNEQFF | TGTGCCATCAGTGAGTCGGCACAGCTCAATGAGCAGTTCTTC
TRBJ1-4 | TRBD1 | TRBV7-9 | NA | CASSLWDRLNEKLFF | TGTGCCAGCAGCTTATGGGACAGGTTAAATGAAAAACTGTTTTTT
TRBJ2-5 | NA | TRBV5-1 | NA | CASSLQETQYF | TGCGCCAGCAGCCTTCAAGAGACCCAGTACTTC
TRBJ2-7 | TRBD2 | TRBV19 | once | CASSMSRRGGRNEQYF | TGTGCCAGTAGTATGTCTCGGCGGGGGGGCCGGAACGAGCAGTACTTC
TRBJ1-1 | NA | TRBV19 | NA | CASTMEEGYTEAFF | TGTGCCAGTACCATGGAGGAGGGCTACACTGAAGCTTTCTTT
TRBJ2-1 | NA | TRBV6-4 | NA | CASSDRTPNEQFF | TGTGCCAGCAGTGACCGAACTCCTAATGAGCAGTTCTTC
TRBJ2-2 | TRBD2 | TRBV5-3 | NA | CARRTRGGIAGELFF | TGTGCCAGGCGTACCCGGGGGGGCATAGCCGGGGAGCTGTTTTTT
TRBJ1-5 | TRBD1 | TRBV6-6 | NA | CASSRLDRDTQPQHF | TGTGCCAGCAGTCGATTGGACAGGGATACTCAGCCCCAGCATTTT
TRBJ1-5 | NA | TRBV6-2/TRBV6-3 | NA | CASSYSGGIQPQHF | TGTGCCAGCAGTTACTCAGGGGGAATTCAGCCCCAGCATTTT
TRBJ2-1 | NA | TRBV6-1 | NA | CASSEQYGAYNEQFF | TGTGCCAGCAGTGAGCAGTACGGGGCCTACAATGAGCAGTTCTTC
TRBJ1-4 | TRBD1 | TRBV10-3 | NA | CAIGKTGGTNEKLFF | TGTGCCATCGGAAAGACAGGGGGGACTAATGAAAAACTGTTTTTT
TRBJ1-3 | NA | TRBV6-4 | NA | CASSGRRGRGGNTIYF | TGTGCCAGCAGTGGTCGGAGAGGGAGGGGAGGAAACACCATATATTTT
TRBJ1-4 | TRBD1 | TRBV30 | once | CAWSPGQGHREKLFF | TGTGCCTGGAGCCCCGGACAGGGGCACCGCGAAAAACTGTTTTTT
TRBJ2-2 | TRBD2 | TRBV7-3 | NA | CASSSGLAGDGELFF | TGTGCCAGCAGCTCAGGACTAGCGGGGGACGGGGAGCTGTTTTTT
TRBJ1-1 | NA | TRBV7-9 | NA | CASSLGQGTEAFF | TGTGCCAGCAGCTTAGGGCAGGGCACTGAAGCTTTCTTT
TRBJ1-6 | TRBD1 | TRBV7-3 | NA | CASRSGQQNSPLHF | TGTGCCAGCAGATCGGGACAGCAAAATTCACCCCTCCACTTT
TRBJ2-5 | TRBD1 | TRBV5-1 | NA | CASSAQPPGTGYQETQYF | TGCGCCAGCAGCGCGCAGCCCCCCGGGACAGGATACCAAGAGACCCAGTACTTC